This T cell receptor beta chain is drawn from a study of T cell responses to AZD1222 COVID-19 vaccine. Deletions cut 7 bases from V and 0 bases from J, with 10 bases between. The germline CDR1 and CDR2 sequences are MNHEY and SVGAGI. This CDR3 has 14 amino acids. Libraries were prepared by immunoSEQ multiplex PCR; TCRdb keeps only in-frame clonotypes and omits some of them. The sample lists 86,000 or so clones; 86% were seen once. This material consisted of peripheral blood, taken 28 days after the second AZD1222 dose. The receptor was isolated from an adult who received the AZD1222 COVID-19 vaccine. The rearrangement links TRBV6-5 to TRBJ2-4, with D possibly being TRBD1 or TRBD2 (5 bases each). In nucleotides, the CDR3 is TGTGCCAGCAACCCTGGGGGAGCCAAAAACATTCAGTACTTC. Its translation: CASNPGGAKNIQYF.